A single sample is the source of the 25 T cell receptor beta chains below, sequenced in a study of shared clonotypes between healthy human individuals. Assay: immunoSEQ multiplex PCR; the TCRdb copy retains only in-frame clones and omits some. This table holds about 2.4 million clones, approximately 92% found once. The sequenced sample was naive CD4+ T cells sorted from blood. Specified subset: CD45RA+ positively selected. These receptors came from a man between 18 and 35 years old in good health.

V gene TRBV29-1 combines with J gene TRBJ1-1; a weak D match, TRBD1 (6 bases). CDR1 SQVTM and CDR2 ANQGSEA come from the germline V gene. Trimming removed 4 bases at V and 1 base at J, with 16 bases between. The CDR3 length is 15 residues. CDR3 amino acids: CSVGGKGEWNTEAFF. The CDR3 DNA reads as TGCAGCGTTGGTGGCAAGGGGGAATGGAACACTGAAGCTTTCTTT.

The chain carries TRBV30 and TRBJ2-1, with 15 bases that match TRBD2. The junction had 10 bases not matched to a gene; V was cut back by 2 bases and J by 11 bases. The CDR3 is 16 amino acids. CDR1 is GTSNPN and CDR2 is SVGIG in the germline V gene (reference sequence). CDR3 residues: CAWSNPGLAGGGQQFF. CDR3 nucleotide sequence: TGTGCCTGGAGTAACCCGGGACTAGCGGGGGGTGGACAGCAGTTCTTC.

This chain connects TRBV4-1 to TRBJ2-6; 9 bases are a match to TRBD1. Germline CDR1 and CDR2: MGHRA and YSYEKL. This CDR3 has 19 amino acids. With 1 base clipped from V and 1 base from J, the junction kept 8 bases outside the gene matches. The CDR3 loop is CASSQVAGTGRSGANVLTF. DNA of the CDR3: TGCGCCAGCAGCCAAGTCGCAGGGACAGGGAGATCTGGGGCCAACGTCCTGACTTTC.

In the case of this clone: The sample contains more than one DNA sequence encoding this CDR3. V is TRBV6-6 and J is TRBJ2-3; no reliable D call. Germline V lookup: CDR1 MNHNY, CDR2 SVGAGI (reference sequence). The CDR3 contains 14 residues. Trimming removed 0 bases from V and 2 bases from J, with 6 bases in between. As DNA, the CDR3 is TGTGCCAGCAGTTACTCACTGAACACAGATACGCAGTATTTT. Its translation: CASSYSLNTDTQYF.

Details on this clone: The same CDR3 also results from other DNA sequences found in this sample. The rearrangement links TRBV2 to TRBJ2-1, with 10 bases identical to TRBD1. The CDR3 runs to 15 residues. CDR1 is SNHLY, CDR2 FYNNEI, per germline. The V segment lost 4 bases and the J segment 4 bases; nucleotides outside the gene matches: 4. CDR3 sequence: CASSGDRGSYNEQFF. For the CDR3, the DNA is TGTGCCAGCAGTGGGGACAGGGGCTCGTACAATGAGCAGTTCTTC.

This sequence joins TRBV11-2 and TRBJ1-5, with 7 bases that match TRBD1. Germline-derived CDR1 and CDR2 are SGHAT and FQNNGV. There are 14 residues in the CDR3. Trimming at V came to 4 bases and at J to 5 bases, leaving 5 bases not matched to a gene. Written as DNA, the CDR3 is TGTGCCAGCAGCTGGAGGGGGCCCGATCAGCCCCAGCATTTT. Amino acids: CASSWRGPDQPQHF.

Only one count was recorded for this clone. This sequence joins TRBV5-1 and TRBJ1-1; a weak D match, TRBD1 (5 bases). Germline CDR1 SGHRS, CDR2 YFSETQ. CDR3 length equals 13 residues. V lost 5 bases and J 4 bases, leaving 12 bases between the germline ends. The CDR3 loop is CASREGRGTEAFF. The CDR3 nucleotides are TGCGCCAGCAGGGAGGGGCGCGGCACTGAAGCTTTCTTT. The full variable domain, completed using reference TRBV5-1 and TRBJ1-1, is KAGVTQTPRYLIKTRGQQVTLSCSPISGHRSVSWYQQTPGQGLQFLFEYFSETQRNKGNFPGRFSGRQFSNSRSEMNVSTLELGDSALYLCASREGRGTEAFFGQGTRLTVV.

V is TRBV6-6 and J is TRBJ2-7, with a tentative D call TRBD2 (6 bases). CDR3 size: 16 residues. Germline values: CDR1 MNHNY, CDR2 SVGAGI (reference sequence). Trimming cost V 0 bases and J 1 base, with 13 bases left between them. The CDR3 nucleotides read TGTGCCAGCAGTTACTCCCTACTGGGAGGTTCCTACGAGCAGTACTTC. Translating it yields CASSYSLLGGSYEQYF.

Notes on this clone: The same CDR3 arises from other DNA sequences in this sample as well. The chain uses TRBV11-2 and TRBJ2-3; weak D call: TRBD1 (5 bases). Germline V gene sequence: CDR1 SGHAT, CDR2 FQNNGV. V was trimmed by 5 bases and J by 3 bases, leaving 9 bases between them. The CDR3 runs to 13 residues. For the CDR3, the DNA is TGTGCCAGCAGCGTAGGGGCGACAGATACGCAGTATTTT. This gives the protein CASSVGATDTQYF. The full variable domain, completed using reference TRBV11-2 and TRBJ2-3, is EAGVAQSPRYKIIEKRQSVAFWCNPISGHATLYWYQQILGQGPKLLIQFQNNGVVDDSQLPKDRFSAERLKGVDSTLKIQPAKLEDSAVYLCASSVGATDTQYFGPGTRLTVL.

The rearrangement uses TRBV5-6 and TRBJ2-4; D ambiguous. The CDR3 spans 13 residues. V lost 4 bases and J 2 bases, leaving 7 bases between the germline ends. Per the germline V gene, CDR1 is SGHDT and CDR2 is YYEEEE. DNA for the CDR3: TGTGCCAGCAGCACCTACTCCAAAAACATTCAGTACTTC. This sequence encodes CASSTYSKNIQYF.

The genes are TRBV6-1 and TRBJ1-6, with a weak D call TRBD1 (5 bases). This CDR3 comprises 18 residues. Germline CDR1 reads MNHNS; CDR2 reads SASEGT. The V and J ends lost 2 bases and 10 bases respectively, with 24 bases between them. The CDR3 spells CASSEQGGRGTRGSPLHF. DNA of the CDR3: TGTGCCAGCAGTGAACAAGGTGGACGCGGTACAAGGGGCTCACCCCTCCACTTT.

The chain couples TRBV6-1 to TRBJ2-7; D possibly uses TRBD1 or TRBD2 (5 bases each). Germline assignment: CDR1 MNHNS and CDR2 SASEGT. CDR3 length equals 14 residues. Trimming removed 7 bases at V and 4 bases at J, with 17 bases between. In DNA form, the CDR3 reads TGTGCCAGCACCGTCCGGGACGGTCAATACGAGCAGTACTTC. Translated, it gives CASTVRDGQYEQYF.

This clone appeared once. The V and J genes are TRBV30 and TRBJ1-4; D perhaps matches TRBD1 (5 bases). The CDR3 totals 14 residues. Trimming removed 3 bases from V and 6 bases from J, with 14 bases in between. Germline CDR1 is GTSNPN and CDR2 is SVGIG (reference sequence). As DNA, the CDR3 is TGTGCCTGGAGGGTTCAGGCCAGGGATGAAAAACTGTTTTTT. Translated: CAWRVQARDEKLFF.

The chain recombines TRBV4-3 with TRBJ2-7, with TRBD2 as a possible D gene (6 bases). This CDR3 spans 15 amino acids. From germline, CDR1 is LGHNA and CDR2 YSLEER. The V and J ends lost 4 bases and 4 bases respectively, with 17 bases between them. This CDR3 is CASSLWGGSRYEQYF. CDR3 nucleotide sequence: TGCGCCAGCAGCCTCTGGGGAGGCAGCCGTTACGAGCAGTACTTC.

The rearrangement links TRBV6-1 to TRBJ1-1; TRBD1 might be the D (5 bases). V dropped 6 bases and J dropped 0 bases, with 11 bases sitting between them. CDR3 length: 14 amino acids. CDR1 and CDR2 (germline): MNHNS, SASEGT. CDR3 in DNA: TGTGCCAGCAGACCCGGGACCTTGAACACTGAAGCTTTCTTT. It is translated as CASRPGTLNTEAFF.

The V gene is TRBV28, the J gene TRBJ2-4, with 10 bases lining up with TRBD2. The CDR3 length is 15 residues. V gave up 10 bases and J gave up 1 base; unmatched junction bases: 7. The germline gives CDR1 MDHEN, CDR2 SYDVKM. CDR3 DNA: TGTGCCATCTCAACTAGCGGGGATGCCAAAAACATTCAGTACTTC. This sequence encodes CAISTSGDAKNIQYF.

Written as DNA, the CDR3 is TGTGCCAGCAGCTTAGCTGCGGGGGGGCGCCAAGAGACCCAGTACTTC. Translated, it gives CASSLAAGGRQETQYF. The V gene is TRBV11-2, the J gene TRBJ2-5, with 9 positions matching TRBD2. This CDR3 is built from 16 residues. Germline trimming cut 1 base from V and 1 base from J; bases unmatched to any gene: 4. Germline V gives CDR1 SGHAT, CDR2 FQNNGV.

This chain uses TRBV6-6 with TRBJ2-6; no clear D gene. This CDR3 spans 16 amino acids. The germline CDR1 and CDR2 sequences are MNHNY and SVGAGI (reference sequence). Trimming removed 2 bases at V and 0 bases at J, with 8 bases between. CDR3 loop: CASSYLGHSGANVLTF. The CDR3 DNA reads as TGTGCCAGCAGTTACCTAGGCCACTCTGGGGCCAACGTCCTGACTTTC.

V is TRBV6-1 and J is TRBJ2-7; D unresolved. Trimming pared 2 bases from V and 1 base from J, leaving 15 bases between. CDR1 MNHNS and CDR2 SASEGT come from the germline V gene. The CDR3 loop spans 16 amino acids. CDR3 sequence: CASSEWAQVKSYEQYF. CDR3 sequence (DNA): TGTGCCAGCAGTGAATGGGCGCAGGTCAAATCCTACGAGCAGTACTTC.

As for this clone: The same CDR3 arises from other DNA sequences in this sample as well. V is TRBV5-6 and J is TRBJ1-5; tentatively, D is TRBD1 (5 bases). The germline gives CDR1 SGHDT, CDR2 YYEEEE. Trimming took off 0 bases at V and 2 bases at J, with 6 bases between the two ends. This CDR3 has 14 residues. CDR3: CASSLGGGNQPQHF. CDR3 in DNA: TGTGCCAGCAGCTTGGGAGGGGGCAATCAGCCCCAGCATTTT.

A remark on this clone: Different DNA sequences within this sample yield the same CDR3. The chain combines TRBV7-2 with TRBJ2-7; 9 bases agree with TRBD1. V lost 5 bases, J lost 1 base, and 3 bases stayed unmatched. The CDR3 loop spans 14 amino acids. Germline CDR1 reads SGHTA; CDR2 reads FQGNSA. CDR3 in DNA: TGTGCCAGCAGCCCGGACAGGGGATCCTACGAGCAGTACTTC. Translation gives CASSPDRGSYEQYF.

The chain uses TRBV9 and TRBJ2-1; 9 nucleotides align to TRBD1. In germline, CDR1 is SGDLS, CDR2 YYNGEE. The CDR3 spans 14 residues. The trim removed 1 base at V and 7 bases at J, leaving 3 bases unmatched. This chain's CDR3 is CASSVSDRGNEQFF. DNA for the CDR3: TGTGCCAGCAGCGTAAGTGACAGGGGGAATGAGCAGTTCTTC.

This clone was counted once. Other DNA sequences in this sample translate to the same CDR3. The chain joins TRBV30 to TRBJ2-5; D is undetermined. The CDR3 has 13 residues. From germline, CDR1 is GTSNPN and CDR2 SVGIG (reference sequence). Trimming pared 0 bases from V and 2 bases from J, leaving 7 bases between. The CDR3 reads CAWSVGRQETQYF. The CDR3 bases are TGTGCCTGGAGTGTGGGTCGTCAAGAGACCCAGTACTTC.

As concerns this clone: The sample carries other DNA sequences with the same CDR3. The chain links TRBV9 to TRBJ2-3, with 9 positions matching TRBD2. This CDR3 spans 16 amino acids. Germline V lookup: CDR1 SGDLS, CDR2 YYNGEE. Trimming cost V 0 bases and J 0 bases; bases outside gene matches: 2. DNA of the CDR3: TGTGCCAGCAGCGTAGCTAGCGGGACTAGCACAGATACGCAGTATTTT. Its protein product is CASSVASGTSTDTQYF.

The sample holds a few counts of this clone. The chain joins TRBV6-5 to TRBJ1-1; no firm D call. CDR1 is MNHEY and CDR2 is SVGAGI in the germline V gene. The V and J ends lost 6 bases and 1 base respectively, with 9 bases between them. The CDR3 consists of 13 residues. The CDR3 is CASSLISNTEAFF. As DNA, the CDR3 is TGTGCCAGCAGCCTCATATCGAACACTGAAGCTTTCTTT.